This T cell receptor (beta chain) was sequenced for a study of Ad26.COV2.S vaccination and SARS-CoV-2 variants. Study in general: Participants got Ad26.COV2.S intramuscularly, once or twice 56 days apart. Findings of the study overall: Total T cell responses, in the TCR breadth and depth analyses, may have been underestimated.

Assay: immunoSEQ multiplex PCR; the TCRdb copy retains only in-frame clones and omits some. The repertoire holds about 680,000 clones, with roughly 90% as singletons. Concerning this clone: Its antigen remains unknown.

The germline V gene has CDR1 LNHDA and CDR2 SQIVND (reference sequence). The CDR3 contains 14 residues. V gave up 6 bases and J gave up 9 bases, with 15 bases separating them. Regarding treatment: about 20 received Ad26.COV2.S at low or high dose, single or two shots; 5 received placebo; per-sample allocation not given. Samples analyzed were those drawn on day 63 after the first vaccine or placebo injection. This chain joins TRBV19 and TRBJ1-6; a weak D match, TRBD1 (5 bases). The sequenced sample was peripheral blood, obtained in a trial of Ad26.COV2.S vaccine versus placebo. The TCR originated in a person aged 18-60 years who received the Ad26.COV2.S COVID-19 vaccine or a placebo. The CDR3 DNA sequence: TGTGCCAGTAGGACGGACATATTGAGTTCACCCCTCCACTTT. This encodes CASRTDILSSPLHF.